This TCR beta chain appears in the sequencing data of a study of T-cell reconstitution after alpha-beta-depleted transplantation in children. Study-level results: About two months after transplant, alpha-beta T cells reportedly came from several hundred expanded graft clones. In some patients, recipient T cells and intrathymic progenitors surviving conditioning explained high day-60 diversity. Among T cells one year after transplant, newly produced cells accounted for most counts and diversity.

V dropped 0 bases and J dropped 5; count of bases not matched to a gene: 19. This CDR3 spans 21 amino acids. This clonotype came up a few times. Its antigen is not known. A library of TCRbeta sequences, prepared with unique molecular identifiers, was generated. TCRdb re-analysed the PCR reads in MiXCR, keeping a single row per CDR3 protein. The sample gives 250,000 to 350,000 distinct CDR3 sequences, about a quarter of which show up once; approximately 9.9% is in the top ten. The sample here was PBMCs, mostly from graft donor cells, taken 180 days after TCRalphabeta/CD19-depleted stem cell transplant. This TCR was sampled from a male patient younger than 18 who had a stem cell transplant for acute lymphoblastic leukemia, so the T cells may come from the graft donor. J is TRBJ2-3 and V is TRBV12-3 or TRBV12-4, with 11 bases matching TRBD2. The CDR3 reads CASSLAPRFSWLAGGGDTQYF. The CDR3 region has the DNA TGTGCCAGCAGTTTAGCGCCCCGTTTCAGCTGGTTAGCGGGAGGGGGAGATACGCAGTATTTT.